The present TCR beta chain was sequenced within a study of blood T cells in healthy people across ages. Study-level information: T cells yielded about one barcoded beta molecule per two cells through template switching.

As concerns this clonotype: Its antigen remains unknown.

Then a second PCR, running roughly 7 to 11 cycles, was carried out with a sample-barcoded 5' primer and a J-beta primer mix. Each sample provided no less than 2.5 million CDR3-containing paired-end reads. Using its own MiXCR run on the 5' RACE reads, TCRdb lists one record per CDR3 protein. The table shows approximately 1.5 million distinct CDR3 sequences, with roughly 30% occurring only once. The study's findings and limits: It was found that TCR beta diversity correlated strongly with the percentage of naive T cells. Measured against age, TCR beta diversity per million T cells decreased in a roughly linear manner.

This TCR derives from a woman in her thirties in good health. The specimen sequenced was blood.

CDR3 sequence: CATRDRPQPEAFF. DNA of the CDR3: TGTGCCACCCGGGACAGGCCTCAGCCTGAAGCTTTCTTT. The rearrangement links TRBV10-3 to TRBJ1-1, with 8 bases that match TRBD1. Unmatched junction bases numbered 10, after V lost 10 bases and J lost 6 bases. This CDR3 spans 13 amino acids. Germline CDR1 ENHRY, CDR2 SYGVKD.